This T cell receptor (beta chain) was sequenced in a study of sequential checkpoint blockade in melanoma. V shed 0 bases, J shed 4 bases, and the junction held 2 bases outside the gene matches. The CDR3 has 15 residues. Germline V gene lookup returns CDR1 SGHRS and CDR2 YFSETQ. Assay used: immunoSEQ multiplex PCR; TCRdb lists only in-frame clones, some missing. The table lists 40,000 or so clones, 75% to 90% of them singletons. Sample treatment: randomized to nivolumab then ipilimumab (arm A) or the reverse (arm B). This material consisted of CD8+ T cells sorted from blood (inferred from file names), taken from a patient given nivolumab and ipilimumab in sequence. V usage is TRBV5-1 and J usage is TRBJ2-7, with 12 bases lining up with TRBD2. The TCR originated in a human donor with melanoma. The CDR3 DNA is TGCGCCAGCAGCTTGGTACTAGCGGGAGGATACGAGCAGTACTTC. It specifies CASSLVLAGGYEQYF.